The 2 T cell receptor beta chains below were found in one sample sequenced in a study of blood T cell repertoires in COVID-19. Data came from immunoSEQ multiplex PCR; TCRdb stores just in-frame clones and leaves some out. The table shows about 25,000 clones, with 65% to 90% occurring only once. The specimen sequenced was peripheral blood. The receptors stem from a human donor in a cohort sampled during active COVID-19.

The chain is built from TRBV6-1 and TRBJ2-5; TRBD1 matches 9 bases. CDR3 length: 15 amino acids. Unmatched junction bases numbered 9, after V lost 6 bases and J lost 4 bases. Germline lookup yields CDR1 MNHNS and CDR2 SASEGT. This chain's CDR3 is CASSSDRGLLETQYF. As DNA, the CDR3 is TGTGCCAGCAGCTCGGACAGGGGATTGCTAGAGACCCAGTACTTC.

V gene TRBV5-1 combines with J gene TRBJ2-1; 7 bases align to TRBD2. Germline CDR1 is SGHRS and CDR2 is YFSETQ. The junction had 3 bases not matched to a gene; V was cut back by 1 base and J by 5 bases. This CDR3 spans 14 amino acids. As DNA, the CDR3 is TGCGCCAGCAGCTTGACGCGGGGGAACAATGAGCAGTTCTTC. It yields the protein CASSLTRGNNEQFF.